The next 8 T cell receptor beta chains were all read from a single sample in a study of response to subunit inactivated influenza vaccine. TCRdb passed the RT-PCR reads through MiXCR, listing each CDR3 protein once. The sample contains approximately 700,000 distinct CDR3 sequences, around 14% of which appear only once. Material: PBMCs from blood, obtained roughly 13 days after vaccination. The receptors shown here come from a man in his forties or fifties who received an inactivated influenza vaccine.

The chain joins TRBV6-2 or TRBV6-3 to TRBJ1-5; D gene unclear. Germline CDR1 and CDR2: MNHEY and SVGEGT. There are 13 residues in the CDR3. V lost 4 bases and J 5 bases, leaving 9 bases between the germline ends. For the CDR3, the DNA is TGTGCCAGCAGTTCCCCGAATTATCAGCCCCAGCATTTT. It codes for CASSSPNYQPQHF.

This clonotype showed up just a few times. The V gene is TRBV24-1, the J gene TRBJ2-1; D possibly corresponds to TRBD2 (6 bases). Germline V gives CDR1 KGHDR, CDR2 SFDVKD. CDR3 size: 15 residues. Trimming shortened V by 0 bases and J by 5 bases, and 10 bases separated the two germline ends. CDR3 DNA: TGTGCCACCAGTGATTTGCGGGGGATCGACAATGAGCAGTTCTTC. It yields the protein CATSDLRGIDNEQFF.

This clonotype was detected only a few times. The chain recombines TRBV6-2 or TRBV6-3 with TRBJ2-7, with D hard to call. V dropped 0 bases and J dropped 2 bases, with 17 bases sitting between them. Germline V lookup: CDR1 MNHEY, CDR2 SVGEGT. CDR3 length: 17 amino acids. Written as DNA, the CDR3 is TGTGCCAGCAGTTACTCCCGCGCCCTTTACCCCACCTACGAGCAGTACTTC. This sequence encodes CASSYSRALYPTYEQYF.

CDR3 loop: CASSTGLAGVRYEQFF. CDR3 DNA sequence: TGTGCCAGCAGCACGGGACTAGCGGGAGTTCGCTATGAGCAGTTCTTC. The chain carries TRBV9 and TRBJ2-1; 14 bases match TRBD2. Trimming at V came to 4 bases and at J to 8 bases, leaving 8 bases not matched to a gene. The V gene's germline CDR1 is SGDLS and CDR2 YYNGEE. The CDR3 contains 16 residues.

This clonotype appeared a few times. The chain links TRBV20-1 to TRBJ2-5, with 10 bases lining up with TRBD2. Germline trimming cut 0 bases from V and 4 bases from J; bases unmatched to any gene: 5. Germline CDR1 is DFQATT and CDR2 is SNEGSKA (reference sequence). The CDR3 spans 15 residues. The CDR3 DNA reads TGCAGTGCTAGAGATCCTAGCGGGAGACCAGAGACCCAGTACTTC. It translates to CSARDPSGRPETQYF.

This clonotype was found a few times. The chain combines TRBV3-1 with TRBJ1-6; D might be TRBD1 (6 bases). Trimming stripped 9 bases from V and 8 bases from J, with 11 bases between. Looked up from germline, CDR1 is LGHDT and CDR2 is YNNKEL (reference sequence). This CDR3 is built from 12 residues. The DNA of the CDR3 is TGTGCCAGTGGACAGCTCCATTCACCCCTCCACTTT. Its protein product is CASGQLHSPLHF.

This clonotype came up a few times. J is TRBJ2-2 and V is TRBV6-2 or TRBV6-3; D is uncertain. From germline, CDR1 is MNHEY and CDR2 SVGEGT. The CDR3 totals 15 residues. The V end lost 2 bases, the J end lost 0 bases, and 7 bases lay between the germline ends. The CDR3 loop reads CASSYRRSNTGELFF. In nucleotides, the CDR3 is TGTGCCAGCAGTTACAGACGCTCGAACACCGGGGAGCTGTTTTTT.

This clonotype was found a few times. The V call is TRBV18, the J call TRBJ2-1; 14 bases match TRBD2. Germline CDR1 reads KGHSH; CDR2 reads LQKENI. The CDR3 is made up of 19 amino acids. V lost 3 bases to trimming and J lost 2 bases; unmatched junction nucleotides: 9. The CDR3 here is CASSPAGTSGRSTYNEQFF. The CDR3 DNA reads as TGTGCCAGCTCACCGGCCGGGACTAGCGGGAGAAGCACCTACAATGAGCAGTTCTTC.